This T cell receptor beta chain appears in the sequencing data of a study of T cells in Graves' hyperthyroidism and ophthalmopathy. Study-wide background: Peripheral blood was collected at initial diagnosis, before any treatment.

The source material, RNA transcripts, was used to amplify TCR beta CDR3 regions. The HTBI primer set drove a first-round RT-PCR of the TCR CDR3. TCRdb itself ran the multiplex PCR reads through MiXCR, one entry per CDR3 protein. Of a few hundred thousand distinct CDR3 sequences in the sample, approximately 14% were seen once. This CDR3 spans 13 amino acids. The V end was cut by 0 bases, the J end by 12 bases, with 14 bases between. CDR1 is KGHSH, CDR2 LQKENI, per germline. This clonotype was counted at least ten times. Graves' hyperthyroidism showing no ophthalmopathy progression within 18 months was considered stable. Not enrolled were patients with uncontrolled infection, other autoimmune disease, pregnancy or lactation. The diagnoses drew upon clinical symptoms, serum thyroxine and TRAb, thyroid ultrasound and orbital computed tomography.

The TCR comes from a woman aged 25 to 45 with Graves' hyperthyroidism. The chain is built from TRBV18 and TRBJ1-1, with a possible D match to TRBD1 (6 bases). The specimen was blood. Written as DNA, the CDR3 is TGTGCCAGCTCACCACCTACCGGGACACGATCTTTCTTT. As protein: CASSPPTGTRSFF.